These 12 T cell receptor beta chains share one sample of origin, sequenced in a study of blood T cell repertoires in COVID-19. Generated by immunoSEQ multiplex PCR, the TCRdb table keeps only in-frame clones and is missing some. Of 150,000 or so clones listed, about four fifths are singletons. The specimen sequenced was peripheral blood. The receptors stem from a woman aged 80 or over with acute or convalescent COVID-19.

The rearrangement uses TRBV12-3 or TRBV12-4 and TRBJ1-1; no reliable D call. The CDR3 runs to 13 residues. V gave up 2 bases and J gave up 4 bases, with 8 bases separating them. The CDR3 region is CASSLSEGTEAFF. The CDR3 DNA sequence: TGTGCCAGCAGTTTAAGTGAGGGCACTGAAGCTTTCTTT.

The V call is TRBV28, the J call TRBJ1-2; 7 bases are a match to TRBD1. The CDR3 spans 12 residues. Unmatched junction bases numbered 3, after V lost 3 bases and J lost 8 bases. Looked up from germline, CDR1 is MDHEN and CDR2 is SYDVKM. Here the CDR3 reads CASSFRQGGYTF. In DNA, the CDR3 is TGTGCCAGCAGTTTTAGACAGGGCGGCTACACCTTC.

This chain joins TRBV28 and TRBJ1-2, with 7 bases that match TRBD1. This CDR3 region has 14 residues. V shed 6 bases and J 4 bases; nucleotides not matched to a gene: 8. CDR1 MDHEN and CDR2 SYDVKM come from the germline V gene. CDR3 in DNA: TGTGCCAGCAGAGATTACAGGGGAGTCTATGGCTACACCTTC. This codes for CASRDYRGVYGYTF.

V gene TRBV4-1 combines with J gene TRBJ1-3, with a tentative D call TRBD1 (5 bases). V dropped 10 bases and J dropped 3 bases, with 16 bases sitting between them. Looked up from germline, CDR1 is MGHRA and CDR2 is YSYEKL. This CDR3 region has 14 residues. CDR3 DNA sequence: TGCGCCACCGCCCAACAGGTTCTTGGAAACACCATATATTTT. As protein: CATAQQVLGNTIYF.

The genes are TRBV7-3 and TRBJ2-1; 8 bases are a match to TRBD1. J lost 15 bases, V lost 1 base, and 5 bases had no gene match. This CDR3 spans 12 amino acids. The germline CDR1 and CDR2 sequences are SGHTA and FQGTGA. The CDR3 DNA follows: TGTGCCAGCAGCTTAATGGGACAGGATCGGTTCTTC. It codes for CASSLMGQDRFF.

The chain recombines TRBV6-2 or TRBV6-3 with TRBJ1-5; tentative D call: TRBD1 (6 bases). Trimming stripped 4 bases from V and 2 bases from J, with 12 bases between. This CDR3 contains 15 residues. Germline CDR1 reads MNHEY; CDR2 reads SVGEGT. The CDR3 reads CASSLGRQGNQPQHF. The CDR3 nucleotides are TGTGCCAGCAGTTTAGGTAGACAGGGCAATCAGCCCCAGCATTTT.

The gene calls are TRBV11-2 and TRBJ1-2; 8 positions agree with TRBD1. CDR1 is SGHAT and CDR2 is FQNNGV in the germline V gene. Trimming cost V 0 bases and J 2 bases; bases outside gene matches: 2. The CDR3 runs 15 residues. For the CDR3, the DNA is TGTGCCAGCAGCTTAGAGACAGGGGCCAACTATGGCTACACCTTC. This gives the protein CASSLETGANYGYTF.

This chain links TRBV19 with TRBJ1-1; no reliable D call. The CDR3 is 14 amino acids. V was clipped by 3 bases and J by 1 base, with 9 bases between them. Germline V CDR1 and CDR2: LNHDA, SQIVND (reference sequence). CDR3 region: CASSITHQNTEAFF. CDR3 DNA: TGTGCCAGTAGTATCACACACCAGAACACTGAAGCTTTCTTT. Full variable domain (outside the CDR3, taken from reference TRBV19 and TRBJ1-1): DGGITQSPKYLFRKEGQNVTLSCEQNLNHDAMYWYRQDPGQGLRLIYYSQIVNDFQKGDIAEGYSVSREKKESFPLTVTSAQKNPTAFYLCASSITHQNTEAFFGQGTRLTVV.

The chain carries TRBV6-5 and TRBJ2-7; maybe TRBD1 (6 bases). CDR1 is MNHEY, CDR2 SVGAGI, per germline. Trimming took 5 bases from V and 4 from J, leaving 15 bases between them. The length of the CDR3 is 14 residues. In DNA, the CDR3 is TGTGCCAGCAGTACCCCGACAGGAGCATACGAGCAGTACTTC. Protein: CASSTPTGAYEQYF.

The rearrangement links TRBV19 to TRBJ2-7; unclear D gene. Trimming took 1 base from V and 2 from J, leaving 6 bases between them. The CDR3 totals 13 residues. In germline, CDR1 is LNHDA, CDR2 SQIVND (reference sequence). The CDR3 region is CASSIGRTYEQYF. The CDR3 nucleotides read TGTGCCAGTAGTATAGGCAGGACCTACGAGCAGTACTTC.

This clone was observed many times. This chain uses TRBV4-3 with TRBJ2-2; 10 bases map to TRBD2. J gave up 4 bases and V 2 bases, and 7 bases lay outside the gene matches. The length of the CDR3 is 17 residues. The germline V gene has CDR1 LGHNA and CDR2 YSLEER. The CDR3 protein is CASSQFIAGGGTGELFF. DNA for the CDR3: TGCGCCAGCAGCCAATTCATAGCGGGGGGAGGCACCGGGGAGCTGTTTTTT.

The rearrangement uses TRBV5-6 and TRBJ1-1; TRBD1 is a possible D gene (5 bases). Per the germline V gene, CDR1 is SGHDT and CDR2 is YYEEEE. The germline V and J ends were trimmed by 1 base and 5 bases, with 15 bases remaining between them. The CDR3 runs to 15 residues. CDR3: CASSLPGAGLTEAFF. In DNA form, the CDR3 reads TGTGCCAGCAGCTTGCCTGGGGCAGGGCTGACTGAAGCTTTCTTT.